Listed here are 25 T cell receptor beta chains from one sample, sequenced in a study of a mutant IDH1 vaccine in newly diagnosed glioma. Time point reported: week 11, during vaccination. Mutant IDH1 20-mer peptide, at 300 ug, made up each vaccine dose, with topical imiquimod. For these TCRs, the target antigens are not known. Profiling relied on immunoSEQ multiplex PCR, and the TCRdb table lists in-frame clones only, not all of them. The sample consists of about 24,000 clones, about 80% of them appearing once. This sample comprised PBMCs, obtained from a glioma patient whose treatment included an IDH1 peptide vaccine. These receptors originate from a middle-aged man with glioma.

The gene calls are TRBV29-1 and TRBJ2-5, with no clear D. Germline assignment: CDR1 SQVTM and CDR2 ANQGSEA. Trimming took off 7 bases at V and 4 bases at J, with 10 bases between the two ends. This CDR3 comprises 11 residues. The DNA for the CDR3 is TGCAGCGGTGCTATGTTAGAGACCCAGTACTTC. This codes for CSGAMLETQYF.

As DNA, the CDR3 is TGTGCCAGCAGCTTAGGACAGAACGATGGCTACACCTTC. This sequence encodes CASSLGQNDGYTF. J is TRBJ1-2 and V is TRBV11-3; D possibly corresponds to TRBD1 (5 bases). This CDR3 is built from 13 residues. CDR1 is SGHNT and CDR2 is YENEEA in the germline V gene. The V gene lost 1 base and the J gene lost 6 bases, with 9 bases spanning the gap.

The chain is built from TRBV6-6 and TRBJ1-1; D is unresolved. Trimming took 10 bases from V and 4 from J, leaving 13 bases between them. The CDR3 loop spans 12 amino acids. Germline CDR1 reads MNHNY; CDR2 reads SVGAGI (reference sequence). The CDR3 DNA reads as TGTGCCACCCGTAGAGGGAGCACTGAAGCTTTCTTT. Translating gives CATRRGSTEAFF.

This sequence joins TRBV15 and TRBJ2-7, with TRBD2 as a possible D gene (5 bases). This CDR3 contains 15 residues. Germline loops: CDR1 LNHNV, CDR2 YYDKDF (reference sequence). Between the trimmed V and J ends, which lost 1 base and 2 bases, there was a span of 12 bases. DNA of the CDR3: TGTGCCACCAGCAGAGCGGGGAGTTTGGCCTACGAGCAGTACTTC. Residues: CATSRAGSLAYEQYF.

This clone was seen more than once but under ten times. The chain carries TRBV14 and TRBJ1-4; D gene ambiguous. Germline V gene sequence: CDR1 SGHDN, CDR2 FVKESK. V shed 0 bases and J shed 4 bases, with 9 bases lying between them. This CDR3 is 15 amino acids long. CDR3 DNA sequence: TGTGCCAGCAGCCAAGATCGGGCGGGTAATGAAAAACTGTTTTTT. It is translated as CASSQDRAGNEKLFF.

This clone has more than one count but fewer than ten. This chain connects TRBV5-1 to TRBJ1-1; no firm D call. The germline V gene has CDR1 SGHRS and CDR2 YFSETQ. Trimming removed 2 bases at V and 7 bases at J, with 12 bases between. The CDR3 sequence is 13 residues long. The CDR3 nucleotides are TGCGCCAGCAGCTTTGGGGAAGGTAGTGAAGCTTTCTTT. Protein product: CASSFGEGSEAFF.

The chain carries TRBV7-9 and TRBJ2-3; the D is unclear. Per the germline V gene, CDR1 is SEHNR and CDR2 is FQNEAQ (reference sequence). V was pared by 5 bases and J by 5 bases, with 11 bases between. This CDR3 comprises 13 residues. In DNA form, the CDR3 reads TGTGCCAGCAGCCTCCAACCGGGAGATACGCAGTATTTT. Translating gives CASSLQPGDTQYF.

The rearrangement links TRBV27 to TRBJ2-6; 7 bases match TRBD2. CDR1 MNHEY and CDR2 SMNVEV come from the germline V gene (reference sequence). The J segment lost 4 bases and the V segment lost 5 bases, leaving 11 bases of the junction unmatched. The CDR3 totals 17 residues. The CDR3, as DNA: TGTGCCAGCAGTCCTATGCCCCTAGCGGCAGGGGCCAACGTCCTGACTTTC. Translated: CASSPMPLAAGANVLTF.

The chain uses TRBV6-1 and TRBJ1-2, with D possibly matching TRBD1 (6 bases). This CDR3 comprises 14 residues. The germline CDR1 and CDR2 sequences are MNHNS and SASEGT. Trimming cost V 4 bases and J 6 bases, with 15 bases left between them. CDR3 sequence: CASSASGEENGYTF. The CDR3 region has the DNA TGTGCCAGCAGTGCCTCAGGGGAGGAGAATGGCTACACCTTC.

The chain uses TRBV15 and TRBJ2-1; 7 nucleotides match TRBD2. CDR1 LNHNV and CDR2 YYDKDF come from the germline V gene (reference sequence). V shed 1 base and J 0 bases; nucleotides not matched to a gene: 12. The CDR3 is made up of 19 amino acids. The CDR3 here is CATSRVTAGRRSSYNEQFF. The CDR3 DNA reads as TGTGCCACCAGCAGAGTCACAGCGGGGCGGCGTAGCTCCTACAATGAGCAGTTCTTC.

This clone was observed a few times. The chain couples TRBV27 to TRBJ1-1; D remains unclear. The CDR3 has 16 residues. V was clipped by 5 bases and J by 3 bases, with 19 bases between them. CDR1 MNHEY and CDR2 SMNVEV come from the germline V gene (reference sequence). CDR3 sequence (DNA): TGTGCCAGCAGTCCCCAACGGCCGTACAGTTACACTGAAGCTTTCTTT. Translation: CASSPQRPYSYTEAFF.

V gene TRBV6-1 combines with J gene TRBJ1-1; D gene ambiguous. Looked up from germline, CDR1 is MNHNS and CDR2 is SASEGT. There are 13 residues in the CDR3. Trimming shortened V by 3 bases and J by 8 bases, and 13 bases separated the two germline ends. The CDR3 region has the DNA TGTGCCAGCAGTGATGATGTAGTCCGCGAAGCTTTCTTT. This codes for CASSDDVVREAFF.

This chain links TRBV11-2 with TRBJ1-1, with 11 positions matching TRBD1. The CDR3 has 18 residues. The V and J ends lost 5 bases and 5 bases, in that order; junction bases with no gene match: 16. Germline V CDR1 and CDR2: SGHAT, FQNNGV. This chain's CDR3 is CASSPYLGQGAVGTEAFF. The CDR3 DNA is TGTGCCAGCAGCCCGTATCTTGGACAGGGGGCAGTGGGAACTGAAGCTTTCTTT.

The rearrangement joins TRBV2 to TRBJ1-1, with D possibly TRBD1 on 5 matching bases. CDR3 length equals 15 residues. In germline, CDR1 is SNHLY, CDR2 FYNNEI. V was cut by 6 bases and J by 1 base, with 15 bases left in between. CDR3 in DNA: TGTGCCAGCAGGGTAGACAGATTAAGGAACACTGAAGCTTTCTTT. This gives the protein CASRVDRLRNTEAFF.

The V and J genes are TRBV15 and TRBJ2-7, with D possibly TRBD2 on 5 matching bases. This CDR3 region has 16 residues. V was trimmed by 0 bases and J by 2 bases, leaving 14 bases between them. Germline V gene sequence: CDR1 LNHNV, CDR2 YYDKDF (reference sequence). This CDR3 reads CATSRDGSGNPYEQYF. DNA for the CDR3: TGTGCCACCAGCAGAGATGGGTCGGGGAACCCCTACGAGCAGTACTTC.

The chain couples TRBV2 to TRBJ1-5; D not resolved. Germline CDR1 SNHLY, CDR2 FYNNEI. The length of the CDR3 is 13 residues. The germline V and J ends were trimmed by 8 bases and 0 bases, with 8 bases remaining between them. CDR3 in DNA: TGTGCCAGCTCTACGGATAGCAATCAGCCCCAGCATTTT. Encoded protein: CASSTDSNQPQHF.

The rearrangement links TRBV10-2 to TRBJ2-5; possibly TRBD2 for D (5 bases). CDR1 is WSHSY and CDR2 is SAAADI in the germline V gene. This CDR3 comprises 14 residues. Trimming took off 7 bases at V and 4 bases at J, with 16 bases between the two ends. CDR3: CASTQRAPGETQYF. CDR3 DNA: TGCGCCAGCACCCAGAGGGCACCGGGAGAGACCCAGTACTTC.

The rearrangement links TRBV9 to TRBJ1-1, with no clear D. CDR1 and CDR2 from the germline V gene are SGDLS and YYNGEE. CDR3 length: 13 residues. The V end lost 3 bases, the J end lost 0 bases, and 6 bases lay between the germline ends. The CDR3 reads CASSGPVNTEAFF. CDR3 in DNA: TGTGCCAGCAGCGGACCTGTGAACACTGAAGCTTTCTTT. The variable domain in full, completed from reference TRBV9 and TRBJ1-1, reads DSGVTQTPKHLITATGQRVTLRCSPRSGDLSVYWYQQSLDQGLQFLIQYYNGEERAKGNILERFSAQQFPDLHSELNLSSLELGDSALYFCASSGPVNTEAFFGQGTRLTVV.

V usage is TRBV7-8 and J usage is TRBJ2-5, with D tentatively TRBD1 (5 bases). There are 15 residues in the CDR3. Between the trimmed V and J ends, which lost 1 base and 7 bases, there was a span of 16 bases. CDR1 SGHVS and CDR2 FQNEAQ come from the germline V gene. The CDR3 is CASSLEVQTRVTQYF. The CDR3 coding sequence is TGTGCCAGCAGCTTAGAGGTCCAGACCAGGGTGACCCAGTACTTC.

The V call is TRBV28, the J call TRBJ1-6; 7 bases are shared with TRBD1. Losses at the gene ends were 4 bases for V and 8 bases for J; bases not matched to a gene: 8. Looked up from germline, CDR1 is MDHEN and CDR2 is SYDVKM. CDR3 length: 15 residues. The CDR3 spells CASSSIRGRYSPLHF. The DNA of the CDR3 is TGTGCCAGCAGTTCCATCAGGGGGAGGTATTCACCCCTCCACTTT.

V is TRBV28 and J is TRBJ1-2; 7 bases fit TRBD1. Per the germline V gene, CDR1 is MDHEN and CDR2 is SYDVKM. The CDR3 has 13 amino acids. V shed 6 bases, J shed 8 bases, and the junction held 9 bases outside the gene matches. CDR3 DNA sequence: TGTGCCAGCAGCTCGGGACAGCACAGCGGCTACACCTTC. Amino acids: CASSSGQHSGYTF.

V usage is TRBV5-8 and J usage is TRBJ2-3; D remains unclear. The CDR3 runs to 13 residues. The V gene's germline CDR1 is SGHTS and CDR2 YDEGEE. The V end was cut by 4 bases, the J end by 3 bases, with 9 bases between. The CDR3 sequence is CASSPTGTDTQYF. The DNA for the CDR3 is TGTGCCAGCAGCCCGACTGGAACAGATACGCAGTATTTT.

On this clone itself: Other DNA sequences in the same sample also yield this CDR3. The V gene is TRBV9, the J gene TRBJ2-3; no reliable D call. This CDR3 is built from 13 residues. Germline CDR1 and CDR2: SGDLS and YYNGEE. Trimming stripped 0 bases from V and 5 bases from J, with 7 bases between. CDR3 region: CASSVERVDTQYF. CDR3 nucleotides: TGTGCCAGCAGCGTAGAAAGGGTAGATACGCAGTATTTT.

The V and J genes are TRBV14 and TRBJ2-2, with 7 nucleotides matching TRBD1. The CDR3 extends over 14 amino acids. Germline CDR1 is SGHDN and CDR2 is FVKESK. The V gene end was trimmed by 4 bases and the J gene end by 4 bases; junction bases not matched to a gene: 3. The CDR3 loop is CASSPNRGTGELFF. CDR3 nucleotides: TGTGCCAGCAGCCCTAACAGGGGCACCGGGGAGCTGTTTTTT.

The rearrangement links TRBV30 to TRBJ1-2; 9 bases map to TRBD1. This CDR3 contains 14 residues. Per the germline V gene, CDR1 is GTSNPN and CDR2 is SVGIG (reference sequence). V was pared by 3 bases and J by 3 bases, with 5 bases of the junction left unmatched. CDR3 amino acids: CAWSAGTGHYGYTF. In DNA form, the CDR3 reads TGTGCCTGGAGCGCCGGGACAGGGCACTATGGCTACACCTTC.